This TCR beta chain was identified in a study of cytomegalovirus exposure and HLA in healthy donors. Germline V lookup: CDR1 SNHLY, CDR2 FYNNEI. This CDR3 has 16 residues. V trimming: 10 bases; J trimming: 5 bases; junction bases outside the gene matches: 13. PCR involved 60 Vbeta and 13 Jbeta primers. Sequencing was performed with immunoSEQ multiplex PCR; in TCRdb, only in-frame clones are kept and a portion is missing. In the table there are roughly 130,000 clones, about 80% of which are singletons. The sample comprised PBMCs. This chain links TRBV2 with TRBJ1-6; 8 bases are shared with TRBD1. The source of this sequence is a male donor in good health and CMV-seronegative. The CDR3 DNA follows: TGTGCCACCACGGTCGACAGGGGCATTAATAATTCACCCCTCCACTTT. Protein: CATTVDRGINNSPLHF.